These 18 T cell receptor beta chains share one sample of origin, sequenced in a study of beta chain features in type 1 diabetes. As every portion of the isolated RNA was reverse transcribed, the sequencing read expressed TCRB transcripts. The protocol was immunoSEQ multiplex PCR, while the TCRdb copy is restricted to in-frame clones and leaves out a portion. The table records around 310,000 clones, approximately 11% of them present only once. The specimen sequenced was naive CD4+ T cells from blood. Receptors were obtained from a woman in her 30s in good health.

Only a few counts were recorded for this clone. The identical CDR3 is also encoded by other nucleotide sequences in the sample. The CDR3 coding sequence is TGTGCCAGCAGCGTAGGGCTAGCGGGAGGTTACAATGAGCAGTTCTTC. Translated, it gives CASSVGLAGGYNEQFF. The chain employs TRBV9 and TRBJ2-1; 11 bases are a match to TRBD2. V trimming: 0 bases; J trimming: 4 bases; junction bases outside the gene matches: 3. CDR3 length: 16 amino acids. Per the germline V gene, CDR1 is SGDLS and CDR2 is YYNGEE.

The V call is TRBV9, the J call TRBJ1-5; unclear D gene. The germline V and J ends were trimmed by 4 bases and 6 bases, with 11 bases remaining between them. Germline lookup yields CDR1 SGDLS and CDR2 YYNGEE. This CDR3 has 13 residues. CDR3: CASSSGRGQPQHF. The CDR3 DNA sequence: TGTGCCAGCAGCTCAGGACGGGGTCAGCCCCAGCATTTT.

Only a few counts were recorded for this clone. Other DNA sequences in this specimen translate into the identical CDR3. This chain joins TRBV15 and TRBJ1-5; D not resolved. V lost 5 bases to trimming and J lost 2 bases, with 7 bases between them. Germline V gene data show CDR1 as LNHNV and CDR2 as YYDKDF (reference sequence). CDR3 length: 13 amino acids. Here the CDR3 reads CATSRVGNQPQHF. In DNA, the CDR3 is TGTGCCACCAGCCGGGTAGGCAATCAGCCCCAGCATTTT.

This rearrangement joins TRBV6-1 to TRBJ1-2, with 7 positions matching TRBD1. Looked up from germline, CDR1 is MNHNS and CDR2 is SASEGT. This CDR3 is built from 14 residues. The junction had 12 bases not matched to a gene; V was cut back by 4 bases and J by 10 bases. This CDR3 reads CASSVGQFRTDYTF. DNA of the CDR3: TGTGCCAGCAGTGTGGGACAGTTCCGCACTGACTACACCTTC.

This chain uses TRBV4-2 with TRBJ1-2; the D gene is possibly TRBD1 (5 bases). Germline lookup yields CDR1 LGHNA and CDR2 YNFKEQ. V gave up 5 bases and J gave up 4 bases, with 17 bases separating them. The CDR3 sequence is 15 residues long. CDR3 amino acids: CASSLGQLAVYGYTF. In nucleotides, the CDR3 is TGTGCCAGCAGCTTGGGGCAGTTAGCGGTCTATGGCTACACCTTC.

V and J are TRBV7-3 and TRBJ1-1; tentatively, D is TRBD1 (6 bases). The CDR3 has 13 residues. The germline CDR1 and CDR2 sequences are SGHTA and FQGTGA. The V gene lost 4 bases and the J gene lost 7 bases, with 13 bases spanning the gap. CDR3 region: CASSSTGTSEAFF. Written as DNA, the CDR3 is TGTGCCAGCAGCTCCACCGGGACAAGTGAAGCTTTCTTT.

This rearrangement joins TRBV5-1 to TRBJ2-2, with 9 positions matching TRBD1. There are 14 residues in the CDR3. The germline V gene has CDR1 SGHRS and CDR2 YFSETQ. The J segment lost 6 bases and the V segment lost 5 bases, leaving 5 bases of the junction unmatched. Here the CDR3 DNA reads TGCGCCAGCAGAGCGGGACAGGGACCCGGGGAGCTGTTTTTT. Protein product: CASRAGQGPGELFF.

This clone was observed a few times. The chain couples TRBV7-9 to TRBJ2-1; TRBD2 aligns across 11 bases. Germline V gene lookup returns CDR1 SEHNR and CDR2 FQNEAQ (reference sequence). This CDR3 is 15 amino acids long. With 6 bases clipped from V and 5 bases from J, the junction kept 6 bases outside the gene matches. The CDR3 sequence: CASRLSGRGDNEQFF. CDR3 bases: TGTGCCAGCAGACTTAGCGGGAGGGGAGACAATGAGCAGTTCTTC.

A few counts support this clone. The CDR3 nucleotides are TGTGCCAGCAGCCGCGACAGGGTACAAGAGACCCAGTACTTC. Its protein is CASSRDRVQETQYF. This chain connects TRBV28 to TRBJ2-5, with TRBD1 identical over 7 bases. The CDR3 length is 14 residues. Germline CDR1 MDHEN, CDR2 SYDVKM. The J segment lost 2 bases and the V segment lost 6 bases, leaving 6 bases of the junction unmatched.

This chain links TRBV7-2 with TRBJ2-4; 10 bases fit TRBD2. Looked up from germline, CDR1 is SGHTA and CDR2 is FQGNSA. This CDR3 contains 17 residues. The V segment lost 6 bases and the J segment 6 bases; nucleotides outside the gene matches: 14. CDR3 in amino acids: CASSGGLAGEWGNIQYF. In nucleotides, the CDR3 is TGTGCCAGCAGTGGTGGGCTAGCGGGAGAGTGGGGAAACATTCAGTACTTC.

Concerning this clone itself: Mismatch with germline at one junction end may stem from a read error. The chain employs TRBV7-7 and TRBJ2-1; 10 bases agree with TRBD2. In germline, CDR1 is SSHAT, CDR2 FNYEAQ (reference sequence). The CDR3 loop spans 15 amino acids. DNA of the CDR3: TGTGCTAGCAGCTTAGGCCTAGCGGGAGTTGAAGAGCAGTTCTTC. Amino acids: CASSLGLAGVEEQFF.

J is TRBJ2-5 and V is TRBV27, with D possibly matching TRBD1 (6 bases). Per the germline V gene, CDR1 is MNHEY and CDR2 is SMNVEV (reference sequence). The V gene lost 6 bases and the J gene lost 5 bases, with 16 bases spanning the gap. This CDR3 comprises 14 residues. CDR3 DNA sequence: TGTGCCAGCAGGAAACAGGGTCCGCCTGAGACCCAGTACTTC. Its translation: CASRKQGPPETQYF.

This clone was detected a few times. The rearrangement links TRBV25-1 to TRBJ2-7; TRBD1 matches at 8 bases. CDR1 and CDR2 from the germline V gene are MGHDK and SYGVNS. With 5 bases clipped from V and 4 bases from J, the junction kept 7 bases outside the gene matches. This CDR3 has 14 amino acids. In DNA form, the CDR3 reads TGTGCCAGCAGTCCCCCGGGACAGGTTTACGAGCAGTACTTC. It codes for CASSPPGQVYEQYF.

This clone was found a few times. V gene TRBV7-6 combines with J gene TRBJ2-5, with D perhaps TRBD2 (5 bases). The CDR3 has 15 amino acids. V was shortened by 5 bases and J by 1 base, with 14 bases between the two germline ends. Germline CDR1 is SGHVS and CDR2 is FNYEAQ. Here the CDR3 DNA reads TGTGCCAGCAGCCTCCTATCGGGGAGCCAAGAGACCCAGTACTTC. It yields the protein CASSLLSGSQETQYF.

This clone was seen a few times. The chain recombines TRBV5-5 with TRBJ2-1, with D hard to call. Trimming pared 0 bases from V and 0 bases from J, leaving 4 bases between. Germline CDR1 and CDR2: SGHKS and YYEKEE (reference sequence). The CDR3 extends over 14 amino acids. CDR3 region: CASSLASSYNEQFF. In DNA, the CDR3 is TGTGCCAGCAGCTTGGCTAGCTCCTACAATGAGCAGTTCTTC. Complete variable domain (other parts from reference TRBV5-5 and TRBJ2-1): DAGVTQSPTHLIKTRGQQVTLRCSPISGHKSVSWYQQVLGQGPQFIFQYYEKEERGRGNFPDRFSARQFPNYSSELNVNALLLGDSALYLCASSLASSYNEQFFGPGTRLTVL.

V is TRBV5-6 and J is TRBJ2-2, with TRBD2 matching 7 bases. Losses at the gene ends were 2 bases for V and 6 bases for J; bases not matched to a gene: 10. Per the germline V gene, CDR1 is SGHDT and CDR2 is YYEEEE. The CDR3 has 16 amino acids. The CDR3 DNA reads TGTGCCAGCAGCTTTTGGTTGACGGGGAGGGCCGGGGAGCTGTTTTTT. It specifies CASSFWLTGRAGELFF.

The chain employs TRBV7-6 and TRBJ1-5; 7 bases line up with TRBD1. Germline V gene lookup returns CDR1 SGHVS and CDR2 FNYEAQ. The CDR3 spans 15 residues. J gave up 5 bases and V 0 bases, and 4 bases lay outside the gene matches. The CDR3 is CASSLATGLDQPQHF. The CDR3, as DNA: TGTGCCAGCAGCTTAGCGACAGGGTTGGATCAGCCCCAGCATTTT.

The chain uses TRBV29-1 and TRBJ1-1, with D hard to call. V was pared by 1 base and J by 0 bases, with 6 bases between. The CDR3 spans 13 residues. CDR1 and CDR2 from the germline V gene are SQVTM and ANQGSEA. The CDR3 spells CSVEGSMNTEAFF. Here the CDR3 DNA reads TGCAGCGTTGAAGGAAGCATGAACACTGAAGCTTTCTTT.